One sample yielded the 22 T cell receptor beta chains listed below, sequenced in a study of cytomegalovirus exposure and HLA in healthy donors. Clones were sequenced by immunoSEQ multiplex PCR, and TCRdb holds only the in-frame ones, with some missing. The sample carries under 140,000 clones, more than 70% recorded once. The sequencing sample was made of PBMCs. These receptors all stem from a woman aged 18-29 years in good health and CMV-seronegative.

This clone came up once. CDR3 loop: CASRWRGRNTGELFF. As DNA, the CDR3 is TGTGCCAGCAGATGGAGGGGGCGGAACACCGGGGAGCTGTTTTTT. This chain connects TRBV5-6 to TRBJ2-2, with D perhaps TRBD1 (7 bases). The CDR3 consists of 15 residues. V shed 5 bases and J shed 1 base, with 12 bases lying between them. From germline, CDR1 is SGHDT and CDR2 YYEEEE. The entire variable domain, with the rest obtained from reference TRBV5-6 and TRBJ2-2, is as follows: DAGVTQSPTHLIKTRGQQVTLRCSPKSGHDTVSWYQQALGQGPQFIFQYYEEEERQRGNFPDRFSGHQFPNYSSELNVNALLLGDSALYLCASRWRGRNTGELFFGEGSRLTVL.

The rearrangement joins TRBV18 to TRBJ1-1, with 11 bases lining up with TRBD1. The junction had 4 bases not matched to a gene; V was cut back by 4 bases and J by 3 bases. The CDR3 is made up of 15 amino acids. CDR1 and CDR2 from the germline V gene are KGHSH and LQKENI. The CDR3 bases are TGTGCCAGCTCACGGACAGGGGGCGAATACACTGAAGCTTTCTTT. It translates to CASSRTGGEYTEAFF. Full variable domain (remainder filled in from reference TRBV18 and TRBJ1-1): NAGVMQNPRHLVRRRGQEARLRCSPMKGHSHVYWYRQLPEEGLKFMVYLQKENIIDESGMPKERFSAEFPKEGPSILRIQQVVRGDSAAYFCASSRTGGEYTEAFFGQGTRLTVV.

The J gene is TRBJ2-7, the V gene TRBV19; TRBD1 matches 10 bases. The CDR3 is 12 residues long. V lost 6 bases, J lost 4 bases, and 0 bases stayed unmatched. Per germline, CDR1 LNHDA and CDR2 SQIVND (reference sequence). The CDR3: CASRGQGYEQYF. CDR3 DNA sequence: TGTGCCAGTAGGGGACAGGGGTACGAGCAGTACTTC.

J is TRBJ2-1 and V is TRBV4-3, with D possibly being TRBD1 (6 bases). In germline, CDR1 is LGHNA, CDR2 YSLEER. V was shortened by 3 bases and J by 8 bases, with 23 bases between the two germline ends. The CDR3 totals 17 residues. The CDR3 here is CASSQEQGRSGADEQFF. The CDR3 nucleotides read TGCGCCAGCAGCCAGGAACAGGGACGGTCTGGGGCCGATGAGCAGTTCTTC.

The V call is TRBV7-6, the J call TRBJ2-7; 8 nucleotides agree with TRBD1. Trimming removed 2 bases from V and 2 bases from J; junction bases left unmatched: 2. The CDR3 covers 14 residues. CDR1 and CDR2 (germline): SGHVS, FNYEAQ. CDR3 bases: TGTGCCAGCAGCTTAAAGGACAGGGCCTACGAGCAGTACTTC. This codes for CASSLKDRAYEQYF. Full variable domain (remainder filled in from reference TRBV7-6 and TRBJ2-7): GAGVSQSPRYKVTKRGQDVALRCDPISGHVSLYWYRQALGQGPEFLTYFNYEAQQDKSGLPNDRFSAERPEGSISTLTIQRTEQRDSAMYRCASSLKDRAYEQYFGPGTRLTVT.

A single count supports this clone. The chain employs TRBV29-1 and TRBJ2-7; 8 nucleotides line up with TRBD2. Losses at the gene ends were 7 bases for V and 4 bases for J; bases not matched to a gene: 15. The germline V gene has CDR1 SQVTM and CDR2 ANQGSEA. The CDR3 is 15 amino acids. The CDR3 region is CSAAGGGHRAYEQYF. The CDR3 nucleotides are TGCAGCGCTGCCGGGGGGGGGCACAGGGCTTACGAGCAGTACTTC.

The gene calls are TRBV9 and TRBJ2-5, with 7 bases identical to TRBD2. The germline gives CDR1 SGDLS, CDR2 YYNGEE. Trimming took 4 bases from V and 3 from J; bases not matched to a gene: 9. The CDR3 has 15 residues. The CDR3 is CASSFTSGMEETQYF. CDR3 in DNA: TGTGCCAGCAGCTTTACGAGCGGGATGGAAGAGACCCAGTACTTC.

This chain uses TRBV5-1 with TRBJ2-1; 7 nucleotides match TRBD1. This CDR3 contains 15 residues. Germline CDR1 and CDR2: SGHRS and YFSETQ. The trim removed 2 bases at V and 5 bases at J, leaving 7 bases unmatched. The CDR3 protein is CASSFGTVLNNEQFF. As DNA, the CDR3 is TGCGCCAGCAGCTTCGGGACAGTCCTCAACAATGAGCAGTTCTTC.

The J gene is TRBJ1-3, the V gene TRBV7-9; D is unclear. Germline-derived CDR1 and CDR2 are SEHNR and FQNEAQ (reference sequence). This CDR3 is 15 amino acids long. V was trimmed by 2 bases and J by 0 bases, leaving 8 bases between them. The CDR3 DNA is TGTGCCAGCAGCTTACAGGAAAACTCTGGAAACACCATATATTTT. It encodes CASSLQENSGNTIYF.

The chain joins TRBV11-3 to TRBJ2-5; D unresolved. The CDR3 totals 13 residues. The germline V gene has CDR1 SGHNT and CDR2 YENEEA. V gave up 4 bases and J gave up 3 bases, with 9 bases separating them. The CDR3 coding sequence is TGTGCCAGCAGCTCAGGATCCAAAGAGACCCAGTACTTC. Translation: CASSSGSKETQYF. The full variable domain, in which reference TRBV11-3 and TRBJ2-5 provide the parts outside the CDR3, is EAGVVQSPRYKIIEKKQPVAFWCNPISGHNTLYWYLQNLGQGPELLIRYENEEAVDDSQLPKDRFSAERLKGVDSTLKIQPAELGDSAVYLCASSSGSKETQYFGPGTRLLVL.

In nucleotides, the CDR3 is TGTGCCAGTAGCCGGGACAGGGAAAATTCACCCCTCCACTTT. Translated: CASSRDRENSPLHF. This chain uses TRBV19 with TRBJ1-6; 9 bases are shared with TRBD1. The CDR3 has 14 amino acids. J lost 7 bases, V lost 6 bases, and 4 bases had no gene match. Germline V lookup: CDR1 LNHDA, CDR2 SQIVND (reference sequence).

This CDR3 is CASSARDRVAGELFF. CDR3 DNA sequence: TGTGCCAGCAGTGCCCGGGACAGGGTGGCCGGGGAGCTGTTTTTT. This chain links TRBV27 with TRBJ2-2; 9 bases line up with TRBD1. This CDR3 spans 15 amino acids. The germline gives CDR1 MNHEY, CDR2 SMNVEV (reference sequence). V trimming: 5 bases; J trimming: 6 bases; junction bases outside the gene matches: 7.

The rearrangement links TRBV16 to TRBJ2-5; TRBD2 matches at 9 bases. V trimming: 1 base; J trimming: 2 bases; junction bases outside the gene matches: 11. From germline, CDR1 is KGHSY and CDR2 FQNENV. CDR3 length: 18 residues. The CDR3 region has the DNA TGTGCCAGCAGCCAATGGAAAACTAGCGGGCCAGGACAAGAGACCCAGTACTTC. Protein product: CASSQWKTSGPGQETQYF. Based on the CDR3 plus reference TRBV16 and TRBJ2-5, the full variable domain is GEEVAQTPKHLVRGEGQKAKLYCAPIKGHSYVFWYQQVLKNEFKFLISFQNENVFDETGMPKERFSAKCLPNSPCSLEIQATKLEDSAVYFCASSQWKTSGPGQETQYFGPGTRLLVL.

A few counts support this clone. This chain uses TRBV30 with TRBJ2-1, with D perhaps TRBD1 (7 bases). This CDR3 contains 15 residues. Germline V lookup: CDR1 GTSNPN, CDR2 SVGIG (reference sequence). V was trimmed by 4 bases and J by 9 bases, leaving 22 bases between them. Here the CDR3 reads CAWNVPGQHGGEQFF. The CDR3 DNA follows: TGTGCCTGGAACGTACCGGGACAGCACGGGGGTGAGCAGTTCTTC.

The CDR3 here is CASSFFRARHEQYF. The CDR3 bases are TGTGCCAGCAGTTTCTTCAGGGCTCGCCACGAGCAGTACTTC. V gene TRBV28 combines with J gene TRBJ2-7; TRBD1 might be the D (5 bases). Germline CDR1 is MDHEN and CDR2 is SYDVKM. Trimming cost V 3 bases and J 5 bases, with 14 bases left between them. The CDR3 is 14 residues long.

This clone was recorded only once. The chain links TRBV4-2 to TRBJ2-2; D is perhaps TRBD2 (6 bases). Germline CDR1 reads LGHNA; CDR2 reads YNFKEQ. The V gene lost 0 bases and the J gene lost 3 bases, with 17 bases spanning the gap. The CDR3 consists of 18 residues. For the CDR3, the DNA is TGTGCCAGCAGCCAAGATAAGGCCTTGGAGGGGTACACCGGGGAGCTGTTTTTT. Amino acid sequence: CASSQDKALEGYTGELFF.

V is TRBV10-1 and J is TRBJ2-1; D remains ambiguous. The germline V and J ends were trimmed by 3 bases and 1 base, with 7 bases remaining between them. This CDR3 spans 14 amino acids. The germline CDR1 and CDR2 sequences are WNHNN and SYGVQD (reference sequence). The CDR3 here is CASSDPLSYNEQFF. CDR3 bases: TGCGCCAGCAGTGACCCTTTATCCTACAATGAGCAGTTCTTC.

J is TRBJ2-1 and V is TRBV27, with TRBD2 as a possible D gene (5 bases). Germline CDR1 MNHEY, CDR2 SMNVEV (reference sequence). The CDR3 consists of 14 residues. The V end lost 2 bases, the J end lost 6 bases, and 11 bases lay between the germline ends. CDR3: CASSLELDGNEQFF. DNA of the CDR3: TGTGCCAGCAGTTTAGAACTAGATGGCAATGAGCAGTTCTTC.

The V gene is TRBV4-1, the J gene TRBJ1-2, with 10 bases matching TRBD1. V was clipped by 10 bases and J by 8 bases; unmatched bases: 10. CDR1 and CDR2 (germline): MGHRA, YSYEKL. CDR3 length equals 13 residues. The CDR3 bases are TGCGCCAAAGAATCCGGGACAGGGGAAGGCTACACCTTC. Translation: CAKESGTGEGYTF.

This rearrangement joins TRBV5-5 to TRBJ2-1; the D is unclear. V lost 1 base and J lost 8, with 10 bases in between. The V gene's germline CDR1 is SGHKS and CDR2 YYEKEE (reference sequence). CDR3 size: 13 residues. The CDR3 here is CASSLQQIYEQFF. For the CDR3, the DNA is TGTGCCAGCAGCTTGCAACAAATATATGAGCAGTTCTTC.

V gene TRBV19 combines with J gene TRBJ1-5, with D perhaps TRBD1 (6 bases). The CDR3 covers 13 residues. Trimming removed 10 bases from V and 4 bases from J, with 14 bases in between. Per the germline V gene, CDR1 is LNHDA and CDR2 is SQIVND (reference sequence). The CDR3 DNA follows: TGTGCCATTTCTCGAGGGGGAAATCAGCCCCAGCATTTT. Amino acids: CAISRGGNQPQHF. Full variable domain (outside the CDR3, taken from reference TRBV19 and TRBJ1-5): DGGITQSPKYLFRKEGQNVTLSCEQNLNHDAMYWYRQDPGQGLRLIYYSQIVNDFQKGDIAEGYSVSREKKESFPLTVTSAQKNPTAFYLCAISRGGNQPQHFGDGTRLSIL.

The gene calls are TRBV27 and TRBJ1-5; 7 bases match TRBD1. CDR1 and CDR2 from the germline V gene are MNHEY and SMNVEV (reference sequence). Trimming removed 2 bases from V and 6 bases from J; junction bases left unmatched: 7. The CDR3 is 15 amino acids. Here the CDR3 reads CASSLRTGIFQPQHF. The CDR3 DNA is TGTGCCAGCAGTTTACGGACAGGTATATTTCAGCCCCAGCATTTT.